This T cell receptor beta chain was sequenced during a study of blood T cell repertoires in COVID-19 (dated by TCRdb to about 2020). Describing the broader study: Samples from collaborators originated in the United States, Italy and Spain and spanned both the acute and convalescent phases of COVID-19. HLA class I and class II types, where available, came from metadata supplied by the sample provider rather than from assay-based typing. The material from the prospective study consisted of cDNA or gDNA derived from T cells, B-cell-depleted T cells, or PBMCs. Sample metadata almost always included a de-identified subject ID, COVID-19 status, age in years and sex. Samples were obtained from the ongoing ImmuneRACE study (first 160 participants) and from about 1,300 subjects provided by 6 global collaborators. The repertoires were released in a freely available public database meant as a resource for research on the immune response to SARS-CoV-2. Subjects who had been exposed to COVID-19, were actively infected with it, or had recovered from it provided the deeply sampled blood TCRbeta repertoires that made up the dataset. Here is what the overall study found, with its caveats: The amount of clinical and demographic metadata varied by source and participant and was provided uncurated.

Turning to this clone: Its antigen is still unknown. There are no base qualities to consult, and no much larger clone falls within one base.

The cysteine opens and the phenylalanine closes a CDR3 of 13 amino acids. Left in the record is the CDR3 DNA by itself, 39 bases read in frame from the first base. A distance of 14 bases separates the germline ends of V and J, which lose 10 bases and 4 bases respectively. CDR1 and CDR2 are drawn from the germline V gene: MNHEY, SVGAGI. In the prospective study, participants were about 18 to 95 years old, resided in fewer than 25 geographic areas of the United States, and were enrolled through a virtual design. In the prospective study, cohorts were assigned on the basis of participant-reported clinical history obtained from a screening survey and a study questionnaire. ImmuneRACE Cohort 3 recovered participants were defined by two consecutive negative NP/OP PCR tests, healthcare professional clearance, or symptom resolution. Each participant in the prospective study had whole blood, serum and a nasopharyngeal or oropharyngeal swab collected by mobile phlebotomists. Prospective study participants could optionally give additional blood draws and questionnaires over a roughly 2-month period. Blood samples from the prospective study were shipped frozen or at room temperature prior to DNA extraction.

TCRbeta CDR3 regions were amplified from genomic DNA using the immunoSEQ Assay, a bias-controlled multiplex PCR. Concerning the study's data processing: The number of nucleated cells in each sample was estimated from the amplification of reference gene primers within the assay. Sequence reads were collapsed and filtered to measure the absolute abundance of every unique TCRbeta CDR3 rearrangement. For each sample, productive Simpson clonality was calculated as the square root of Simpson's diversity index across productive rearrangements. Held by TCRdb, this immuneACCESS table contains in-frame sequences only and omits some clones. Under half of the omission traces to an unresolved V gene where checked; the cause of the rest is unknown. The V and J calls and the clone size are those of that table, but D and trimming were determined from the DNA. Present in this sample are more than 450,000 clones, approximately 86% of which were seen just once. About 0.7% of the sample rests with the top ten.

The TCR comes from a woman between 18 and 29 years old who had recovered from COVID-19. Recombination linked TRBV6-5 to TRBJ1-3; TRBD1 is possibly the D segment (6 matching bases). Input material: PBMCs or T cells enriched from blood (not recorded which). The CDR3 in this case is CATGGARGNTIYF. In nucleotide form, the sequence is TGTGCCACCGGGGGGGCGAGGGGAAACACCATATATTTT.